Following are 4 T cell receptor beta chains from one sample sequenced in a study of OX40 agonist ivuxolimab in advanced cancers. This table comes from immunoSEQ multiplex PCR, and its TCRdb copy is limited to in-frame clones, with some not included. Altogether over 50,000 clones are present, about 88% being singletons, with the ten largest covering around 1.5%. The sequencing here drew on CD4+ or CD8+ T cells sorted from blood, taken in a trial of the OX40 agonist ivuxolimab. The receptors here all came from an adult with an advanced solid tumor such as melanoma, head and neck, liver or kidney cancer.

The chain employs TRBV18 and TRBJ2-5; 7 bases are shared with TRBD1. The CDR3 length is 15 residues. Germline assignment: CDR1 KGHSH and CDR2 LQKENI. The trim removed 3 bases at V and 2 bases at J, leaving 6 bases unmatched. DNA for the CDR3: TGTGCCAGCTCACCTTCACAGGGGTATCAAGAGACCCAGTACTTC. This sequence encodes CASSPSQGYQETQYF.

V usage is TRBV29-1 and J usage is TRBJ2-3; no clear D gene. The CDR3 totals 11 residues. With 7 bases removed from V and 0 bases from J, the gap between germline ends came to 5 bases. Germline V gene data show CDR1 as SQVTM and CDR2 as ANQGSEA. CDR3: CSGDSTDTQYF. The CDR3 region has the DNA TGCAGCGGGGATAGCACAGATACGCAGTATTTT.

The chain links TRBV2 to TRBJ2-5, with 7 bases lining up with TRBD1. J gave up 2 bases and V 6 bases, and 9 bases lay outside the gene matches. From germline, CDR1 is SNHLY and CDR2 FYNNEI. This CDR3 comprises 15 residues. The CDR3: CASRTGQKRQETQYF. CDR3 nucleotide sequence: TGTGCCAGCAGGACAGGGCAAAAAAGACAAGAGACCCAGTACTTC.

The gene calls are TRBV28 and TRBJ2-2; D not certain. V was pared by 6 bases and J by 7 bases, with 9 bases between. The CDR3 spans 12 residues. Per germline, CDR1 MDHEN and CDR2 SYDVKM. CDR3 nucleotide sequence: TGTGCCAGCAGGGAGACTCTCGGGGAGCTGTTTTTT. Encoded protein: CASRETLGELFF.